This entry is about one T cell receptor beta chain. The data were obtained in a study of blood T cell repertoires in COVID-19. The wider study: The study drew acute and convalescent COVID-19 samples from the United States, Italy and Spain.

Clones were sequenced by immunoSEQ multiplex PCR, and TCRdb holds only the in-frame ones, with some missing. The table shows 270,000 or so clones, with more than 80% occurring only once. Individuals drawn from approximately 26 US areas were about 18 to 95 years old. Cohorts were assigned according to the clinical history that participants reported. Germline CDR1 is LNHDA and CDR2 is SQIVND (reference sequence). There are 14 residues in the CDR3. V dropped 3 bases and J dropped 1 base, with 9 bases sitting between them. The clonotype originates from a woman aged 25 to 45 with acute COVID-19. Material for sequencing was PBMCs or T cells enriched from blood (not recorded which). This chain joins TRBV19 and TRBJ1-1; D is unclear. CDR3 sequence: CASSIGARNTEAFF. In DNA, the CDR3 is TGTGCCAGTAGTATCGGAGCCCGGAACACTGAAGCTTTCTTT.